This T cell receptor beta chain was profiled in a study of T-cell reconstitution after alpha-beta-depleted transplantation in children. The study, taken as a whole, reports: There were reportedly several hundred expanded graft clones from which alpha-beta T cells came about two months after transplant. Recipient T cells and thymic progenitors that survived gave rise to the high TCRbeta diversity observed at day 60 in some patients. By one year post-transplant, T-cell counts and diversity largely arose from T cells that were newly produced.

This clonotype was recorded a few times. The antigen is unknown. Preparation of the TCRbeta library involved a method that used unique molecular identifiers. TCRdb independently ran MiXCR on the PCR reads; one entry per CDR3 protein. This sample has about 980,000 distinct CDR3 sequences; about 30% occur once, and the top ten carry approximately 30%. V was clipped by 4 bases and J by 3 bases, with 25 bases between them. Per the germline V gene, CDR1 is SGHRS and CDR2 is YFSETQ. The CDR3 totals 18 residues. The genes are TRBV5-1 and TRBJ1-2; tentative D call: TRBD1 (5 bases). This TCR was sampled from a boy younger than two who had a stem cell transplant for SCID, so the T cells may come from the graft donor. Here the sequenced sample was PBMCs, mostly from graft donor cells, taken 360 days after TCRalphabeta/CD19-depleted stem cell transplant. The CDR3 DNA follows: TGCGCCAGCAGCAGATCCCGGCTACCCGGGACGACTTACTATGGCTACACCTTC. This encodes CASSRSRLPGTTYYGYTF.